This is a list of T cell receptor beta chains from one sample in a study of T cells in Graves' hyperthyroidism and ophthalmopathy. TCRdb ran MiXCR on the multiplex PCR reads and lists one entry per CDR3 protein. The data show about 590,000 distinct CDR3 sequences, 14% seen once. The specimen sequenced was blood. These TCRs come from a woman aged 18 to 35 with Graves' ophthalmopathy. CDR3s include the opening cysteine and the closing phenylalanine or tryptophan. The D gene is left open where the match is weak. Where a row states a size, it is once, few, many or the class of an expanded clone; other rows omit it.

CDR3nt: TGCAGCGTTGAGGGGGGGAACTTGGGACTCGGCACCGGGGAGCTGTTTTTT; CDR3aa: CSVEGGNLGLGTGELFF; d_gene: TRBD2; len: 17; abundance: .; j_gene: TRBJ2-2; v_gene: TRBV29-1
CDR3nt: TGTGCCTGGAGTCCCGGGACGGCTGTCACCGGGGAGCTGTTTTTT; CDR3aa: CAWSPGTAVTGELFF; d_gene: .; len: 15; abundance: many; j_gene: TRBJ2-2; v_gene: TRBV30
CDR3nt: TGTGCCAGCAGTTACTCATCGGGTGAAAAACTGTTTTTT; CDR3aa: CASSYSSGEKLFF; d_gene: .; len: 13; abundance: .; j_gene: TRBJ1-4; v_gene: TRBV6-2/TRBV6-3
CDR3nt: TGTGCCAGCATAAGTAGACAGGGCTATGGCTATGGCTACACCTTC; CDR3aa: CASISRQGYGYGYTF; d_gene: TRBD1; len: 15; abundance: many; j_gene: TRBJ1-2; v_gene: TRBV2
CDR3nt: TGTGCCAGCCACCCCAGCGGGAGTTACAATGAGCAGTTCTTC; CDR3aa: CASHPSGSYNEQFF; d_gene: TRBD2; len: 14; abundance: .; j_gene: TRBJ2-1; v_gene: TRBV2
CDR3nt: TGTGCCAGCAGCATCCCCGGACTAGCGGGAGGGCCGAAAAACGAGCAGTACTTC; CDR3aa: CASSIPGLAGGPKNEQYF; d_gene: TRBD2; len: 18; abundance: .; j_gene: TRBJ2-7; v_gene: TRBV28
CDR3nt: TGTGCCAGTAGTATTCGAAGGGCGGGGGGCAATGAGCAGTTCTTC; CDR3aa: CASSIRRAGGNEQFF; d_gene: TRBD2; len: 15; abundance: few; j_gene: TRBJ2-1; v_gene: TRBV19
CDR3nt: TGTGCCAGCAGTCCTGGGGACGGATTGAACACTGAAGCTTTCTTT; CDR3aa: CASSPGDGLNTEAFF; d_gene: .; len: 15; abundance: many; j_gene: TRBJ1-1; v_gene: TRBV28
CDR3nt: TGTGCCAGCAGCTTAGGACTAGGGGTTGAGCAGTACTTC; CDR3aa: CASSLGLGVEQYF; d_gene: .; len: 13; abundance: .; j_gene: TRBJ2-7; v_gene: TRBV13
CDR3nt: TGTGCCAGCAGCGTAGTCGGACTAGCGCTGTCCTACGAGCAGTACTTC; CDR3aa: CASSVVGLALSYEQYF; d_gene: TRBD2; len: 16; abundance: .; j_gene: TRBJ2-7; v_gene: TRBV9
CDR3nt: TGTGCCAGCTCCGGGAGCGGGAGCGCCTACGAGCAGTACTTC; CDR3aa: CASSGSGSAYEQYF; d_gene: TRBD2; len: 14; abundance: many; j_gene: TRBJ2-7; v_gene: TRBV6-2/TRBV6-3
CDR3nt: TGTGCCAGCAGTTACGACAGGTGGGGAGTGGTCACTGAAGCTTTCTTT; CDR3aa: CASSYDRWGVVTEAFF; d_gene: .; len: 16; abundance: few; j_gene: TRBJ1-1; v_gene: TRBV6-5
CDR3nt: TGTGCCAGCAGCTTCGGGGGATTAGGGGTGGAAGCTTTCTTT; CDR3aa: CASSFGGLGVEAFF; d_gene: .; len: 14; abundance: many; j_gene: TRBJ1-1; v_gene: TRBV7-2
CDR3nt: TGTGCCAGCAGCTTAGTACAGGGGGGCGAGACCCAGTACTTC; CDR3aa: CASSLVQGGETQYF; d_gene: TRBD1; len: 14; abundance: few; j_gene: TRBJ2-5; v_gene: TRBV7-9
CDR3nt: TGTGCCAGCAGTGAAATAGCGGGAGGAGGCAATGAGCAGTTCTTC; CDR3aa: CASSEIAGGGNEQFF; d_gene: TRBD2; len: 15; abundance: many; j_gene: TRBJ2-1; v_gene: TRBV6-1
CDR3nt: TGTGCCAGCAGCCATGGGACAGGGAAGTTGAATGAGCAGTTCTTC; CDR3aa: CASSHGTGKLNEQFF; d_gene: TRBD1; len: 15; abundance: few; j_gene: TRBJ2-1; v_gene: TRBV4-2
CDR3nt: TGTGCCAGTATCAAGGGGCTCTCAACTAATGAAAAACTGTTTTTT; CDR3aa: CASIKGLSTNEKLFF; d_gene: .; len: 15; abundance: .; j_gene: TRBJ1-4; v_gene: TRBV19
CDR3nt: TGTGCCACCAGTAGCCGGGACAGCGGCAATTCACCCCTCCACTTT; CDR3aa: CATSSRDSGNSPLHF; d_gene: TRBD1; len: 15; abundance: many; j_gene: TRBJ1-6; v_gene: TRBV24-1
CDR3nt: TGTGCCAGCAGTTACGTCCCGGGACAGGGGATTTGGGAGCAGTACTTC; CDR3aa: CASSYVPGQGIWEQYF; d_gene: TRBD1; len: 16; abundance: many; j_gene: TRBJ2-7; v_gene: TRBV28
CDR3nt: TGCAGTGCTGGTCCGAAGTGGGAGTTGGATACGCAGTATTTT; CDR3aa: CSAGPKWELDTQYF; d_gene: .; len: 14; abundance: many; j_gene: TRBJ2-3; v_gene: TRBV20-1
CDR3nt: TGTGCCAGCAGCTGGGGACAGGGCCTTGGAAACACCATATATTTT; CDR3aa: CASSWGQGLGNTIYF; d_gene: TRBD1; len: 15; abundance: few; j_gene: TRBJ1-3; v_gene: TRBV5-8
CDR3nt: TGTGCCAGCAGTTACTCTTCCCAGGGGAGCACTGAAGCTTTCTTT; CDR3aa: CASSYSSQGSTEAFF; d_gene: .; len: 15; abundance: many; j_gene: TRBJ1-1; v_gene: TRBV6-2/TRBV6-3
CDR3nt: TGTGCCAGTAGTATTGGCCACTACAGGGGCAATGAGCAGTTCTTC; CDR3aa: CASSIGHYRGNEQFF; d_gene: TRBD1; len: 15; abundance: few; j_gene: TRBJ2-1; v_gene: TRBV19
CDR3nt: TGTGCCTGGAGTGGGGAGCGGGGGATGAACACTGAAGCTTTCTTT; CDR3aa: CAWSGERGMNTEAFF; d_gene: .; len: 15; abundance: many; j_gene: TRBJ1-1; v_gene: TRBV30
CDR3nt: TGTGCCAGCAGCTTAGGACTAGCCCGGGGCGAGCAGTACTTC; CDR3aa: CASSLGLARGEQYF; d_gene: TRBD2; len: 14; abundance: many; j_gene: TRBJ2-7; v_gene: TRBV7-8
CDR3nt: TGTGCCAGCAGTTACTCTAAACCTCCAGCGGGAGCTAAGTACGAGCAGTACTTC; CDR3aa: CASSYSKPPAGAKYEQYF; d_gene: TRBD2; len: 18; abundance: many; j_gene: TRBJ2-7; v_gene: TRBV6-2/TRBV6-3
CDR3nt: TGTGCCAGTAGTACAGCAGGTGCGTCGAACACTGAAGCTTTCTTT; CDR3aa: CASSTAGASNTEAFF; d_gene: .; len: 15; abundance: many; j_gene: TRBJ1-1; v_gene: TRBV19
CDR3nt: TGTGCCAGCAGCTCCCCAAGGGGGGCAGTCGGTGAAAAACTGTTTTTT; CDR3aa: CASSSPRGAVGEKLFF; d_gene: .; len: 16; abundance: .; j_gene: TRBJ1-4; v_gene: TRBV7-2
CDR3nt: TGTGCCAGCAGCATCGACAGCACCGGGGAGCTGTTTTTT; CDR3aa: CASSIDSTGELFF; d_gene: .; len: 13; abundance: many; j_gene: TRBJ2-2; v_gene: TRBV7-2
CDR3nt: TGTGCCAGCGAAGGACTAGGACTTTACAATGAGCAGTTCTTC; CDR3aa: CASEGLGLYNEQFF; d_gene: TRBD2; len: 14; abundance: many; j_gene: TRBJ2-1; v_gene: TRBV6-1
CDR3nt: TGTGCCAGCAGTCACAAACAGGGAACCACCGGGGAGCTGTTTTTT; CDR3aa: CASSHKQGTTGELFF; d_gene: .; len: 15; abundance: .; j_gene: TRBJ2-2; v_gene: TRBV6-2/TRBV6-3
CDR3nt: TGCGCCAGCAGCTTGTTGGGGGGAGGGAATAACAATGAGCAGTTCTTC; CDR3aa: CASSLLGGGNNNEQFF; d_gene: TRBD2; len: 16; abundance: many; j_gene: TRBJ2-1; v_gene: TRBV5-1
CDR3nt: TGTGCCAGCAGGAGGACAGCGCTATACGAGCAGTACTTC; CDR3aa: CASRRTALYEQYF; d_gene: .; len: 13; abundance: few; j_gene: TRBJ2-7; v_gene: TRBV27
CDR3nt: TGTGCCAGCAGCTTACGCTGGACCTACGAGCAGTACTTC; CDR3aa: CASSLRWTYEQYF; d_gene: .; len: 13; abundance: many; j_gene: TRBJ2-7; v_gene: TRBV7-2
CDR3nt: TGCGCCAGCAGCCACCCCGCGGGGGCCGGGGGCAATCAGCCCCAGCATTTT; CDR3aa: CASSHPAGAGGNQPQHF; d_gene: .; len: 17; abundance: .; j_gene: TRBJ1-5; v_gene: TRBV4-3
CDR3nt: TGTGCCAGCAGCTTAAGGGCCCTCACCGCAGGGAGCCCGAACACCGGGGAGCTGTTTTTT; CDR3aa: CASSLRALTAGSPNTGELFF; d_gene: .; len: 20; abundance: many; j_gene: TRBJ2-2; v_gene: TRBV11-2
CDR3nt: TGTGCCAGCCTAAAACCCAGGCCCGGCGGAACTTCCTACGAGCAGTACTTC; CDR3aa: CASLKPRPGGTSYEQYF; d_gene: .; len: 17; abundance: .; j_gene: TRBJ2-7; v_gene: TRBV27
CDR3nt: TGTGCCAGCAGTTTCCACTTGTACAATGAGCAGTTCTTC; CDR3aa: CASSFHLYNEQFF; d_gene: .; len: 13; abundance: .; j_gene: TRBJ2-1; v_gene: TRBV6-2/TRBV6-3
CDR3nt: TGCGCCAGCAGCCAACCGGGACTCGCGTTATGGGAGCAGTTCTTC; CDR3aa: CASSQPGLALWEQFF; d_gene: .; len: 15; abundance: .; j_gene: TRBJ2-1; v_gene: TRBV4-1
CDR3nt: TGTGCCAGCAGTTTAAGGTTCGGCGGGAGTGACTCCTACAATGAGCAGTTCTTC; CDR3aa: CASSLRFGGSDSYNEQFF; d_gene: TRBD2; len: 18; abundance: many; j_gene: TRBJ2-1; v_gene: TRBV12-3/TRBV12-4
CDR3nt: TGTGCCAGCAGTTTTGCGGACACTGAAGCTTTCTTT; CDR3aa: CASSFADTEAFF; d_gene: .; len: 12; abundance: many; j_gene: TRBJ1-1; v_gene: TRBV28
CDR3nt: TGTGCCAGCAGCCCCAGGGCGTTCTCAACTAATGAAAAACTGTTTTTT; CDR3aa: CASSPRAFSTNEKLFF; d_gene: .; len: 16; abundance: many; j_gene: TRBJ1-4; v_gene: TRBV7-9
CDR3nt: TGTGCCAGCAGTGAAGCGGCGGGGCGGAACACTGAAGCTTTCTTT; CDR3aa: CASSEAAGRNTEAFF; d_gene: .; len: 15; abundance: many; j_gene: TRBJ1-1; v_gene: TRBV6-1
CDR3nt: TGTGCCAGCAGTTACCGCAGGACAGGCGAGGGGCTATACGAGCAGTACTTC; CDR3aa: CASSYRRTGEGLYEQYF; d_gene: TRBD1; len: 17; abundance: many; j_gene: TRBJ2-7; v_gene: TRBV6-2/TRBV6-3
CDR3nt: TGTGCCAGCAGCCGGGACCATGAAGAGACCCAGTACTTC; CDR3aa: CASSRDHEETQYF; d_gene: .; len: 13; abundance: many; j_gene: TRBJ2-5; v_gene: TRBV7-3
CDR3nt: TGTGCCAGCTCACTTTCGACAGGGGTCACTGAAGCTTTCTTT; CDR3aa: CASSLSTGVTEAFF; d_gene: TRBD1; len: 14; abundance: .; j_gene: TRBJ1-1; v_gene: TRBV18
CDR3nt: TGTGCCAGCAATCCATACTCTAGCTCCAATGAGCAGTTCTTC; CDR3aa: CASNPYSSSNEQFF; d_gene: .; len: 14; abundance: .; j_gene: TRBJ2-1; v_gene: TRBV6-2/TRBV6-3
CDR3nt: TGTGCCAGCAGTCTTCGAGGGTGGGCGTACGGCTACACCTTC; CDR3aa: CASSLRGWAYGYTF; d_gene: .; len: 14; abundance: many; j_gene: TRBJ1-2; v_gene: TRBV27
CDR3nt: TGTGCCAGCACTCAGTGGGGGAGAGTGGGCTATGGCTACACCTTC; CDR3aa: CASTQWGRVGYGYTF; d_gene: .; len: 15; abundance: many; j_gene: TRBJ1-2; v_gene: TRBV28